Presented here are 13 T cell receptor beta chains from one specimen sequenced in a study of CD8 T cells in ankylosing spondylitis. MiXCR was run by TCRdb on the 5' RACE reads, yielding one entry per CDR3 protein. This table has just over 300,000 distinct CDR3 sequences, less than 25% appearing once. Material for sequencing was blood, either unsorted or a sorted T cell fraction (not recorded which). These receptors were taken from a female donor with ankylosing spondylitis or in good health (not recorded which).

This chain uses TRBV30 with TRBJ2-3, with 7 bases identical to TRBD2. The germline CDR1 and CDR2 sequences are GTSNPN and SVGIG (reference sequence). V dropped 1 base and J dropped 2; count of bases not matched to a gene: 6. The CDR3 loop spans 15 amino acids. The DNA of the CDR3 is TGTGCCTGGAGTGGACCGGGGAGGGACACAGATACGCAGTATTTT. Protein: CAWSGPGRDTDTQYF.

This chain uses TRBV12-3 or TRBV12-4 with TRBJ1-5; D uncertain. Deletions cut 6 bases from V and 0 bases from J, with 12 bases between. The CDR3 length is 15 residues. CDR3 DNA: TGTGCCAGCAGCCCGGGTCTGTATAGCAATCAGCCCCAGCATTTT. As protein: CASSPGLYSNQPQHF.

This clonotype was picked up one time. The chain carries TRBV12-3 or TRBV12-4 and TRBJ1-5; D gene unclear. The length of the CDR3 is 16 residues. The V and J ends lost 3 bases and 3 bases respectively, with 15 bases between them. DNA of the CDR3: TGTGCCAGCAGTTTCTTGGCGCAAAGAAACAATCAGCCCCAGCATTTT. Its translation: CASSFLAQRNNQPQHF.

This chain connects TRBV10-3 to TRBJ2-3; D tentatively fits TRBD1 or TRBD2 (5 bases each). This CDR3 has 13 amino acids. Germline CDR1 ENHRY, CDR2 SYGVKD. V was shortened by 6 bases and J by 4 bases, with 11 bases between the two germline ends. The CDR3 nucleotides read TGTGCCATCAGCGTGGGGGACCCAGATACGCAGTATTTT. Translated: CAISVGDPDTQYF.

The chain recombines TRBV7-2 with TRBJ1-1; a weak D match, TRBD1 (6 bases). The germline V gene encodes CDR1 SGHTA and CDR2 FQGNSA. The V end was cut by 0 bases, the J end by 2 bases, with 10 bases between. The CDR3 is 15 amino acids. The DNA for the CDR3 is TGTGCCAGCAGCTTAGCGCCAGGGGCCAACACTGAAGCTTTCTTT. Residues: CASSLAPGANTEAFF.

In nucleotides, the CDR3 is TGCGCCAGCAGCTTGGGGGCGCCGGGACAGTCTAACTATGGCTACACCTTC. Amino acids: CASSLGAPGQSNYGYTF. The chain carries TRBV5-1 and TRBJ1-2; 7 bases match TRBD1. V shed 0 bases, J shed 0 bases, and the junction held 8 bases outside the gene matches. Germline V gives CDR1 SGHRS, CDR2 YFSETQ. The CDR3 runs 17 residues.

This clonotype was observed a few times. The chain joins TRBV5-1 to TRBJ1-6; no clear D. The CDR3 totals 15 residues. The germline V gene has CDR1 SGHRS and CDR2 YFSETQ. V shed 4 bases and J shed 10 bases, with 18 bases lying between them. CDR3 nucleotide sequence: TGCGCCAGCAGCCCACAAGGCCCGAGTGGGTCACCCCTCCACTTT. Its translation is CASSPQGPSGSPLHF.

The V and J genes are TRBV6-1 and TRBJ2-1, with TRBD2 matching over 7 bases. The germline V gene encodes CDR1 MNHNS and CDR2 SASEGT. This CDR3 spans 13 amino acids. Trimming took 7 bases from V and 10 from J; bases not matched to a gene: 10. Written as DNA, the CDR3 is TGTGCCAGCACCCGTGCTCGTAGCGGGGAGCAGTTCTTC. Protein product: CASTRARSGEQFF.

This clonotype has more than one count but fewer than ten. The chain employs TRBV25-1 and TRBJ1-1; D is unresolved. The V and J ends lost 10 bases and 3 bases respectively, with 15 bases between them. The germline V gene has CDR1 MGHDK and CDR2 SYGVNS. CDR3 length: 13 amino acids. CDR3: CATSRKVDTEAFF. The CDR3, as DNA: TGTGCCACCTCTCGGAAGGTAGACACTGAAGCTTTCTTT.

The gene calls are TRBV11-2 and TRBJ2-7; 8 bases are shared with TRBD2. Germline V gives CDR1 SGHAT, CDR2 FQNNGV. The CDR3 runs to 14 residues. V lost 4 bases, J lost 5 bases, and 7 bases stayed unmatched. CDR3 nucleotides: TGTGCCAGCAGCTCGGGACTAGTAAGCCACGAGCAGTACTTC. This encodes CASSSGLVSHEQYF.

The rearrangement uses TRBV10-2 and TRBJ2-3; D is undetermined. The CDR3 runs to 12 residues. CDR1 and CDR2 (germline): WSHSY, SAAADI. V was trimmed by 0 bases and J by 14 bases, leaving 12 bases between them. The CDR3 sequence is CASSESMISAYF. The CDR3 nucleotides read TGCGCCAGCAGTGAGTCGATGATCTCGGCGTATTTT.

Only a few counts were recorded for this clonotype. The genes are TRBV20-1 and TRBJ2-3; D is tentatively TRBD1 or TRBD2 (5 bases each). The CDR3 is made up of 16 amino acids. The germline CDR1 and CDR2 sequences are DFQATT and SNEGSKA (reference sequence). V dropped 0 bases and J dropped 2 bases, with 15 bases sitting between them. Here the CDR3 DNA reads TGCAGTGCTAGAGATGGACTCTGGGGCGCCACAGATACGCAGTATTTT. Its translation: CSARDGLWGATDTQYF.

The chain links TRBV6-2 or TRBV6-3 to TRBJ2-7, with D perhaps matching TRBD1 (5 bases). The CDR3 is made up of 12 amino acids. Germline V gene sequence: CDR1 MNHEY, CDR2 SVGEGT. V gave up 6 bases and J gave up 2 bases, with 8 bases separating them. CDR3 sequence: CASSDSTYEQYF. CDR3 nucleotide sequence: TGTGCCAGCAGCGACAGCACCTACGAGCAGTACTTC.